This T cell receptor (beta chain) emerged from a study of T cell changes during pregnancy in multiple sclerosis (dated by TCRdb to about 2019). At the level of the whole study: In women with multiple sclerosis, the researchers looked at how the T cell repertoire shifted as pregnancy progressed.

The protocol used for the library was the immunoSEQ multiplex PCR assay. What TCRdb holds here is the immuneACCESS table cut down to in-frame rearrangements. Part of the clones is not present; checked against another copy, under half of the missing clones reflect an unresolved V gene, and the others are unexplained. The sample table records 15,000 to 25,000 clones; about 88% of these occur just once. The ten most abundant clones make up under 9% of the sample. From a lookup of the germline V gene (reference sequence), CDR1 and CDR2 are SGHNT and YYREEE. The CDR3 spans 18 residues, from the cysteine through the phenylalanine. The CDR3 DNA has 54 bases and is translated from base 1. At the junction V is shortened by 4 bases and J by 0 bases; bases outside the gene matches: 12. About this clone: No antigen is known for it. No much larger clone is present one base from it, and per-base qualities are unavailable.

Sequences were derived from CD8+ T cells from peripheral blood mononuclear cells, sampled in the third trimester of pregnancy. This receptor chain uses TRBV5-4 and TRBJ2-1; TRBD2 lines up with 8 middle nucleotides. This TCR came from a female donor in good health, enrolled as a control in a pregnancy study. At the DNA level, the sequence is TGTGCCAGCAGCCAGCGGGAGATCGACGATAGCTCCTACAATGAGCAGTTCTTC. Translated, this is CASSQREIDDSSYNEQFF.